These T cell receptor beta chains were read from a single sample in a study of blood T cell repertoires in COVID-19. Repertoires were generated with immunoSEQ multiplex PCR, while TCRdb's copy carries only in-frame clones and drops some. The table has about 120,000 clones, roughly 88% seen once. Sequences were obtained from peripheral blood. Every receptor here comes from a woman aged 50 to 65 with active or convalescent COVID-19. Both conserved end residues are part of each CDR3. A D gene is named only where the DNA matches it firmly. The size of a clone is reported for some rows only, either as once, few or many, or as a class for expanded clones.

>-|TRBV19|TRBJ1-1|-
TGTGCCAGTAGTGGCGGGGACACTGAAGCTTTCTTT
CASSGGDTEAFF
>-|TRBV4-3|TRBJ2-3|TRBD2
TGCGCCAGCAGCCAGAGCGGGAGGGGAGATACGCAGTATTTT
CASSQSGRGDTQYF
>-|TRBV19|TRBJ2-1|-
TGTGCCAGTAGTATAGATAAGCGGGCTGCCTACAATGAGCAGTTCTTC
CASSIDKRAAYNEQFF
>-|TRBV14|TRBJ2-5|TRBD2
TGTGCCAGCAGCCCACTTGGGACTAGCGGGAGGAGGGGCGAGACCCAGTACTTC
CASSPLGTSGRRGETQYF
>once|TRBV10-3|TRBJ2-7|-
TGTGCCATCAGTGAGCGGAGTGGTTACGAGCAGTACTTC
CAISERSGYEQYF
>-|TRBV7-3|TRBJ2-2|TRBD2
TGTGCCAGCAGCTACGGACTAGCGTTGAACACCGGGGAGCTGTTTTTT
CASSYGLALNTGELFF
>-|TRBV6-2/TRBV6-3|TRBJ1-3|-
TGTGCCAGCAGTACGGGATTTACCGGAAACACCATATATTTT
CASSTGFTGNTIYF
>-|TRBV5-6|TRBJ2-7|TRBD2
TGTGCCAGCAGCCTGACAGCGGGAGGGCCGTTTGAGCAGTACTTC
CASSLTAGGPFEQYF
>-|TRBV5-5|TRBJ2-3|TRBD2
TGTGCCAGCAGCTTATTGACTAGCGGGAGAGTCGATACGCAGTATTTT
CASSLLTSGRVDTQYF
>-|TRBV6-2/TRBV6-3|TRBJ2-5|TRBD2
TGTGCCAGCAGCCCAACTAGCGTTGGAGAGACCCAGTACTTC
CASSPTSVGETQYF
>-|TRBV7-9|TRBJ2-5|-
TGTGCCAGCAGTGACACTAGAGACCATGGGGAGACCCAGTACTTC
CASSDTRDHGETQYF
>once|TRBV18|TRBJ2-1|TRBD1
TGTGCCAGCTCACCCCGGGACAGGAGATACAATGAGCAGTTCTTC
CASSPRDRRYNEQFF